Listed here are 10 T cell receptor beta chains from one sample, sequenced in a study of T-cell reconstitution after alpha-beta-depleted transplantation in children. It was with unique molecular identifiers that the TCRbeta library was prepared. One entry per CDR3 protein results from TCRdb running MiXCR on the PCR reads. The data show some 220,000 distinct CDR3 sequences, approximately 10% seen once. Source: PBMCs from the stem cell graft donor, taken from the stem cell graft. These receptors originate from a human donor who donated a stem cell graft to a child with acute lymphoblastic leukemia.

This clonotype appeared a few times. The chain carries TRBV27 and TRBJ2-7, with 9 bases fitting TRBD1. CDR3 size: 15 residues. CDR1 MNHEY and CDR2 SMNVEV come from the germline V gene (reference sequence). Trimming removed 5 bases from V and 3 bases from J; junction bases left unmatched: 8. The CDR3, as DNA: TGTGCCAGCAGTCGGCGGGGACAGGGTCTCTACGAGCAGTACTTC. Translation gives CASSRRGQGLYEQYF.

This clonotype was seen ten or more times. This chain links TRBV4-1 with TRBJ2-3; D might be TRBD2 (5 bases). The CDR3 totals 14 residues. Looked up from germline, CDR1 is MGHRA and CDR2 is YSYEKL. The V end lost 1 base, the J end lost 5 bases, and 10 bases lay between the germline ends. The CDR3 bases are TGCGCCAGCAGCCAAGTGAATAGCGAAGATACGCAGTATTTT. Its protein is CASSQVNSEDTQYF.

This clonotype has ten or more counts. V usage is TRBV15 and J usage is TRBJ2-5, with unresolved D. The CDR3 extends over 15 amino acids. Germline assignment: CDR1 LNHNV and CDR2 YYDKDF (reference sequence). Trimming left V 0 bases short and J 4 bases short, with 12 bases between. The CDR3 spells CATSRERGRVETQYF. The CDR3 nucleotides are TGTGCCACCAGCAGAGAAAGAGGACGAGTAGAGACCCAGTACTTC.

This clonotype was picked up a small number of times. Here the CDR3 DNA reads TGTGCCAGTAGTACCCGCGTGGGGGCCGACGAGCAGTACTTC. This codes for CASSTRVGADEQYF. This chain joins TRBV19 and TRBJ2-7; weak D call: TRBD1 (6 bases). This CDR3 is built from 14 residues. The ends were cut back, 4 bases at V and 5 bases at J, with 15 bases in the middle. CDR1 is LNHDA, CDR2 SQIVND, per germline (reference sequence). Full variable domain (rest looked up from reference TRBV19 and TRBJ2-7): DGGITQSPKYLFRKEGQNVTLSCEQNLNHDAMYWYRQDPGQGLRLIYYSQIVNDFQKGDIAEGYSVSREKKESFPLTVTSAQKNPTAFYLCASSTRVGADEQYFGPGTRLTVT.

V gene TRBV5-8 combines with J gene TRBJ1-2; D not certain. This CDR3 is built from 14 residues. Germline values: CDR1 SGHTS, CDR2 YDEGEE. Trimming removed 1 base from V and 5 bases from J, with 12 bases in between. The CDR3 reads CASSLIRTEYGYTF. CDR3 nucleotides: TGTGCCAGCAGCTTGATACGAACGGAGTATGGCTACACCTTC.

The CDR3 DNA is TGTGCCAGCAGTGGGACAGCAATCAACTACGAGCAGTACTTC. Protein product: CASSGTAINYEQYF. The chain recombines TRBV12-3 or TRBV12-4 with TRBJ2-7; 7 nucleotides match TRBD1. The CDR3 has 14 amino acids. Trimming at V came to 5 bases and at J to 3 bases, leaving 7 bases not matched to a gene.

The chain employs TRBV6-6 and TRBJ1-6, with TRBD1 as a possible D gene (5 bases). The CDR3 covers 13 residues. The V end lost 8 bases, the J end lost 7 bases, and 12 bases lay between the germline ends. Germline lookup yields CDR1 MNHNY and CDR2 SVGAGI (reference sequence). CDR3 loop: CASVGEGNSPLHF. Written as DNA, the CDR3 is TGTGCCAGCGTTGGAGAGGGGAATTCACCCCTCCACTTT.

This clonotype was observed a few times. The chain carries TRBV7-2 and TRBJ2-7; unclear D gene. The CDR3 has 15 amino acids. Trimming left V 7 bases short and J 0 bases short, with 16 bases between. Germline CDR1 and CDR2: SGHTA and FQGNSA. DNA of the CDR3: TGTGCCAGCACCCAGCCCGGCAGTTCCTCCTACGAGCAGTACTTC. Its translation is CASTQPGSSSYEQYF.

This rearrangement joins TRBV7-2 to TRBJ2-5; either TRBD1 or TRBD2 may fit D (6 bases each). This CDR3 contains 13 residues. With 9 bases removed from V and 7 bases from J, the gap between germline ends came to 18 bases. Germline-derived CDR1 and CDR2 are SGHTA and FQGNSA. CDR3 nucleotides: TGTGCCAGTACTAACAGGGACGGGGGGACCCAGTACTTC. This sequence encodes CASTNRDGGTQYF.

V gene TRBV2 combines with J gene TRBJ2-3; no clear D. V gave up 5 bases and J gave up 0 bases, with 9 bases separating them. The germline V gene encodes CDR1 SNHLY and CDR2 FYNNEI. This CDR3 spans 14 amino acids. The CDR3, as DNA: TGTGCCAGCAGTAGACTCGTTAGCACAGATACGCAGTATTTT. This translates into CASSRLVSTDTQYF.